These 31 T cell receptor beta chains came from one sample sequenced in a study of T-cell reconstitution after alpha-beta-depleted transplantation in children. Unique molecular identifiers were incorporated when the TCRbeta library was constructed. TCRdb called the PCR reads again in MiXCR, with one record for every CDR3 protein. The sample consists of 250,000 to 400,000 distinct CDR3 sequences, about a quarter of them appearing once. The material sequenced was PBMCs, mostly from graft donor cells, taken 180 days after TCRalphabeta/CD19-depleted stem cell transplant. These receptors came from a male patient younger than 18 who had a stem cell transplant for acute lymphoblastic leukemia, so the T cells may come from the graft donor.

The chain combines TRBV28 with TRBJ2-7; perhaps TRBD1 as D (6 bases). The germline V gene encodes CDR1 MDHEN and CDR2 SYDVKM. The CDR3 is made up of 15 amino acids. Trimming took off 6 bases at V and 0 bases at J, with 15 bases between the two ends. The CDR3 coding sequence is TGTGCCAGCAGCCTAGGAGACAGGAGCTCCTACGAGCAGTACTTC. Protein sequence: CASSLGDRSSYEQYF.

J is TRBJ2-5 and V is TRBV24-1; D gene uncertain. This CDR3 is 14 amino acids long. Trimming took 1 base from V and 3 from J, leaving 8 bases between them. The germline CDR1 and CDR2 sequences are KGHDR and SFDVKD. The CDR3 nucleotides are TGTGCCACCAGTGATTTTGACGGAAAAGAGACCCAGTACTTC. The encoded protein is CATSDFDGKETQYF.

CDR3 nucleotides: TGTGCCACCAGTGACGGGGACTATCAGCGCGAGACCCAGTACTTC. Translating it yields CATSDGDYQRETQYF. This chain joins TRBV24-1 and TRBJ2-5; 7 bases align to TRBD2. The CDR3 is 15 residues long. Germline V CDR1 and CDR2: KGHDR, SFDVKD. Trimming cost V 4 bases and J 5 bases; bases outside gene matches: 9.

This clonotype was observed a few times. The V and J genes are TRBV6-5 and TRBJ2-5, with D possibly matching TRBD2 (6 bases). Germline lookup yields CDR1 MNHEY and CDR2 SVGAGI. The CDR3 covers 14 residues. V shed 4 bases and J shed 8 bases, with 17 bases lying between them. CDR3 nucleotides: TGTGCCAGCAGTTCTCTACGCGGGAAGGATACCCAGTACTTC. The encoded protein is CASSSLRGKDTQYF.

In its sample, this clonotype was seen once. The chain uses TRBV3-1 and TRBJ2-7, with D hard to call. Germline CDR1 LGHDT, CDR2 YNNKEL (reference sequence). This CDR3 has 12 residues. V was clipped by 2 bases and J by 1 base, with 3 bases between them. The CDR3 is CASSQLSYEQYF. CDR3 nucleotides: TGTGCCAGCAGCCAACTATCCTACGAGCAGTACTTC.

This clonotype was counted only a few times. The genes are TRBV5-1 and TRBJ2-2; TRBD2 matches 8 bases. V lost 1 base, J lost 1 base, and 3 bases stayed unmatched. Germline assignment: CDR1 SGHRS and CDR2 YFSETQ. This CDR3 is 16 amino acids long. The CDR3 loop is CASSLLGLVNTGELFF. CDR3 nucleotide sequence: TGCGCCAGCAGCTTGTTGGGACTAGTGAACACCGGGGAGCTGTTTTTT.

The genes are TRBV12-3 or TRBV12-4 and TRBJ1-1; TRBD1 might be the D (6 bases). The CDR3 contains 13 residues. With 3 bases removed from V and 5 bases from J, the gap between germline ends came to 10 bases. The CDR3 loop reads CASSFNRATEAFF. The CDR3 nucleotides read TGTGCCAGCAGTTTTAACAGGGCAACTGAAGCTTTCTTT.

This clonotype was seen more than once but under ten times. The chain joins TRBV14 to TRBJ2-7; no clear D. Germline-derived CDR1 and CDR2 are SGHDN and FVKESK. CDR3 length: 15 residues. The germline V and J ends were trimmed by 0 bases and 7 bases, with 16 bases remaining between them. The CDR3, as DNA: TGTGCCAGCAGCCAAGATGAAGAAGAAGGCACAGAGCAGTACTTC. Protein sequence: CASSQDEEEGTEQYF.

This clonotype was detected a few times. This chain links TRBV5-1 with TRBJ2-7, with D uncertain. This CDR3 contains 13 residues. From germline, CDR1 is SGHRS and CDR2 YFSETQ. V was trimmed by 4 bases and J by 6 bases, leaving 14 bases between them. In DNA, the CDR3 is TGCGCCAGCAGCACCGGACCCCGGAGCGAGCAGTACTTC. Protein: CASSTGPRSEQYF.

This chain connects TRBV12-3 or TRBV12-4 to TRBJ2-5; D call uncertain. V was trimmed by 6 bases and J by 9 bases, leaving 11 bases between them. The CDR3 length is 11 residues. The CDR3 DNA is TGTGCCAGCAGCGACCGGACGGCCCAGTACTTC. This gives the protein CASSDRTAQYF.

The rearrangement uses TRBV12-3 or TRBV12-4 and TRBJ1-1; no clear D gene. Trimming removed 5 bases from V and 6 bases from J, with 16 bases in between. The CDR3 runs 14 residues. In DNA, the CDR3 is TGTGCCAGCAGTCCGCTTCCCGGATGGGCTGAAGCTTTCTTT. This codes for CASSPLPGWAEAFF.

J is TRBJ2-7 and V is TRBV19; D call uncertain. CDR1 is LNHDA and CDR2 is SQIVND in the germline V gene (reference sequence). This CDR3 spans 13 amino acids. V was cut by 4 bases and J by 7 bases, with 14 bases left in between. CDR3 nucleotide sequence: TGTGCCAGTAGTACCTCCCGGCGTGGAGAGCAGTACTTC. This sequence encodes CASSTSRRGEQYF. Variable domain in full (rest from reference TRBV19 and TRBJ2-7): DGGITQSPKYLFRKEGQNVTLSCEQNLNHDAMYWYRQDPGQGLRLIYYSQIVNDFQKGDIAEGYSVSREKKESFPLTVTSAQKNPTAFYLCASSTSRRGEQYFGPGTRLTVT.

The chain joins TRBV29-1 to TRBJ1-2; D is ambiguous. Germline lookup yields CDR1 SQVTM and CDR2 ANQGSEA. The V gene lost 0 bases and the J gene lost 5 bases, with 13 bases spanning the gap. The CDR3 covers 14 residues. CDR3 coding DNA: TGCAGCGTTGAAGAAACATCTGTGATATATGGCTACACCTTC. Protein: CSVEETSVIYGYTF.

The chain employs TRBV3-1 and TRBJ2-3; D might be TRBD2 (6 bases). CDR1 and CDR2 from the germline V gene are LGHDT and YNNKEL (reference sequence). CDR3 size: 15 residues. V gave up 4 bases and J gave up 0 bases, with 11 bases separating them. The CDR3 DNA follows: TGTGCCAGCAGCCTCGGGACTGGCAGCACAGATACGCAGTATTTT. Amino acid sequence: CASSLGTGSTDTQYF.

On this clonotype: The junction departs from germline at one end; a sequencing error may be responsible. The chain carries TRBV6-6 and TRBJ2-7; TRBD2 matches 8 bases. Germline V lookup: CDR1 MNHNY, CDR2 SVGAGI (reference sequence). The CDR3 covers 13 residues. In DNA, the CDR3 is TGTGCCAGCAGTTACTCGAGAGAGAGAGCGGGAGTCTTC. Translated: CASSYSRERAGVF.

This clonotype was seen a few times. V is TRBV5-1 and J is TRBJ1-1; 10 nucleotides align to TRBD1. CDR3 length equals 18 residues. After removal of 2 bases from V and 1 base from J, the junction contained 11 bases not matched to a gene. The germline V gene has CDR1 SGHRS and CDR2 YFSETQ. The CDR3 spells CASSFVLGTGAPNTEAFF. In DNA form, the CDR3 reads TGCGCCAGCAGCTTTGTGCTCGGGACAGGGGCCCCGAACACTGAAGCTTTCTTT.

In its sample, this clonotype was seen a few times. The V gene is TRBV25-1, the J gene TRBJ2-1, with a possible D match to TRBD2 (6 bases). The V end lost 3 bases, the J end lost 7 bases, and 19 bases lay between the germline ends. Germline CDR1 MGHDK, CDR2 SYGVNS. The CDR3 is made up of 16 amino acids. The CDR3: CASSEAGYIGVNEQFF. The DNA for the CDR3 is TGTGCCAGCAGTGAGGCGGGATACATAGGTGTGAATGAGCAGTTCTTC.

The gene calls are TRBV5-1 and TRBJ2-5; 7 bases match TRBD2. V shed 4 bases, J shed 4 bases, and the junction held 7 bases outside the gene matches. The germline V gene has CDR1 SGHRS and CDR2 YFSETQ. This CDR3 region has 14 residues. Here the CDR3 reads CASSGNSGRETQYF. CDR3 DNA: TGCGCCAGCAGCGGGAATAGCGGGCGAGAGACCCAGTACTTC.

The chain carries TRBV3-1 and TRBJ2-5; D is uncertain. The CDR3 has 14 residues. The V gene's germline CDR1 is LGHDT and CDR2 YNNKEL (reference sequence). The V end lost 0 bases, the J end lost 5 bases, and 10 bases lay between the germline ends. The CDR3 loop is CASSQDIRPETQYF. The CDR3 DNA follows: TGTGCCAGCAGCCAAGACATCCGCCCGGAGACCCAGTACTTC.

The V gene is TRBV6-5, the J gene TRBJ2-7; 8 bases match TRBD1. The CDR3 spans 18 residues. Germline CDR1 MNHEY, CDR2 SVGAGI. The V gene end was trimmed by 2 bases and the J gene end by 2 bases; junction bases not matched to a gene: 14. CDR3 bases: TGTGCCAGCAGTTACCGTCGCCCCCTCAGGGGGCTGGCCTACGAGCAGTACTTC. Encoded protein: CASSYRRPLRGLAYEQYF.

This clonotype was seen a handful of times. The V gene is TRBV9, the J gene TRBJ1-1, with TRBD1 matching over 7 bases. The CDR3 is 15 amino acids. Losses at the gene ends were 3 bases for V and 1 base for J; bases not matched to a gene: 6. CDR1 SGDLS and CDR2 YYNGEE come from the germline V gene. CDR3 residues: CASSAIGTANTEAFF. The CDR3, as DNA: TGTGCCAGCAGCGCCATCGGGACAGCGAACACTGAAGCTTTCTTT. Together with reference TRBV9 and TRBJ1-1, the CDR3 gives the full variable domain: DSGVTQTPKHLITATGQRVTLRCSPRSGDLSVYWYQQSLDQGLQFLIQYYNGEERAKGNILERFSAQQFPDLHSELNLSSLELGDSALYFCASSAIGTANTEAFFGQGTRLTVV.

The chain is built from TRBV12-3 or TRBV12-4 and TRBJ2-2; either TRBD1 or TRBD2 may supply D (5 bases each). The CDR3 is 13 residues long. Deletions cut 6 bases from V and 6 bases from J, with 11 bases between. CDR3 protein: CASSTGTSGELFF. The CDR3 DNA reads TGTGCCAGCAGCACCGGGACCTCCGGGGAGCTGTTTTTT.

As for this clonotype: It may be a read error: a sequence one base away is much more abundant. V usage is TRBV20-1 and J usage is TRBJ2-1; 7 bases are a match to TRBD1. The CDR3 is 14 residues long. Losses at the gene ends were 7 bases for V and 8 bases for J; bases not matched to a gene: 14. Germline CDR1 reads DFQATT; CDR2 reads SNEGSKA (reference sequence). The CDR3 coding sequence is TGCAGTGTCCCACAGGGGTTCGTAGACGATGAGCAGTTCTTC. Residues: CSVPQGFVDDEQFF.

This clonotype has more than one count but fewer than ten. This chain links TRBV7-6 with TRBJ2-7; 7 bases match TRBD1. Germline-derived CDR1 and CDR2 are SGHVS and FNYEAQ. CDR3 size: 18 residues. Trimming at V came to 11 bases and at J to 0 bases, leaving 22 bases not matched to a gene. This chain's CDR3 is CAALPGQLFYWVSYEQYF. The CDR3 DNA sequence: TGTGCCGCGCTTCCGGGACAGCTGTTTTATTGGGTCTCCTACGAGCAGTACTTC.

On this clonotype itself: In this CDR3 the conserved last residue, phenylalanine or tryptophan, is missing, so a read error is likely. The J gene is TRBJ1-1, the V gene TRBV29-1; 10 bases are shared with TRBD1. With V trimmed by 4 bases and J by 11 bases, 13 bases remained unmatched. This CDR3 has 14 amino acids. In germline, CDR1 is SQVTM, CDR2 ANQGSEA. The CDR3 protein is CSVVRDRGNGVAFL. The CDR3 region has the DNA TGCAGCGTTGTTCGGGACAGGGGAAATGGTGTGGCTTTCTTA.

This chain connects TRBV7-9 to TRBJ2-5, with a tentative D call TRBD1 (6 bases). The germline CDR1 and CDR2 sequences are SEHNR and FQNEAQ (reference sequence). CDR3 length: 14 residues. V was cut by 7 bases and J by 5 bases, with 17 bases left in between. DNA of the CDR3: TGTGCCAGCAACCACAACAGGGTTAGTGAGACCCAGTACTTC. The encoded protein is CASNHNRVSETQYF.

The CDR3, as DNA: TGTGCCAGCAGCAGGGACTCTAGCTCCTACGAGCAGTACTTC. Amino acid sequence: CASSRDSSSYEQYF. The chain combines TRBV9 with TRBJ2-7; D perhaps matches TRBD2 (6 bases). Germline loops: CDR1 SGDLS, CDR2 YYNGEE. The CDR3 is 14 residues long. Between the trimmed V and J ends, which lost 4 bases and 0 bases, there was a span of 11 bases.

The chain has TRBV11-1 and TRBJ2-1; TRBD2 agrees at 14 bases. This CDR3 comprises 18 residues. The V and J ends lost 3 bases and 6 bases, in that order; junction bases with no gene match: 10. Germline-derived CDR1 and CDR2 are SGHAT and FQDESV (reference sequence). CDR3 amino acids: CASSLGTSGSYAGNEQFF. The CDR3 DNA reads TGTGCCAGCAGCTTGGGGACTAGCGGGAGCTATGCGGGCAATGAGCAGTTCTTC.

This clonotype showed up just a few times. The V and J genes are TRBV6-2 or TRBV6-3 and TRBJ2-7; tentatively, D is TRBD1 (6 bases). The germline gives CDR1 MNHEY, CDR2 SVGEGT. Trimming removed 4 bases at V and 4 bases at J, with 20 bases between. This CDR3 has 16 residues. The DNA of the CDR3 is TGTGCCAGCAGTTCCTTTGGACAGATTCTAACTTACGAGCAGTACTTC. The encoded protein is CASSSFGQILTYEQYF.

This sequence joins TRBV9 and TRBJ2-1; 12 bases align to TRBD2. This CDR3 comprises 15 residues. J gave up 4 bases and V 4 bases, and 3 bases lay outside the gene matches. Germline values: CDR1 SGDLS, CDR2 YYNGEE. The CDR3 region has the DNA TGTGCCAGCAGCCGGACTAGCGGGGCGTACAATGAGCAGTTCTTC. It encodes CASSRTSGAYNEQFF. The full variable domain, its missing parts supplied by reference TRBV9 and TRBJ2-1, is DSGVTQTPKHLITATGQRVTLRCSPRSGDLSVYWYQQSLDQGLQFLIQYYNGEERAKGNILERFSAQQFPDLHSELNLSSLELGDSALYFCASSRTSGAYNEQFFGPGTRLTVL.

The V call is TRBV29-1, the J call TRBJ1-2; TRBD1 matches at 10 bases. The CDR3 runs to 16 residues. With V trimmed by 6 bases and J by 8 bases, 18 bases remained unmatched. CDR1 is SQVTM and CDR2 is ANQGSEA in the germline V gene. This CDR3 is CSVLTVTGGPQRGYTF. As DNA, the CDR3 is TGCAGCGTCCTGACCGTGACAGGGGGCCCCCAGAGAGGCTACACCTTC. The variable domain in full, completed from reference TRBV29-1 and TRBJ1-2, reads SAVISQKPSRDICQRGTSLTIQCQVDSQVTMMFWYRQQPGQSLTLIATANQGSEATYESGFVIDKFPISRPNLTFSTLTVSNMSPEDSSIYLCSVLTVTGGPQRGYTFGSGTRLTVV.